The 11 T cell receptor beta chains below all came from one sample that was sequenced in a study of CD8 T cells in ankylosing spondylitis. Using its own MiXCR run on the 5' RACE reads, TCRdb lists one record per CDR3 protein. Among about 130,000 distinct CDR3 sequences, about a tenth were seen once, and the ten largest hold 2.5% to 3.5%. Specimen: blood, either unsorted or a sorted T cell fraction (not recorded which). These receptors were taken from a male donor with ankylosing spondylitis or in good health (not recorded which).

The chain employs TRBV3-1 and TRBJ2-6; D perhaps matches TRBD1 (5 bases). This CDR3 is 14 amino acids long. Per germline, CDR1 LGHDT and CDR2 YNNKEL (reference sequence). CDR3 DNA: TGTGCTACCCAAAGGGGCTCTGGGGCCAACGTCCTGACTTTC. This encodes CATQRGSGANVLTF. The full variable domain, completed using reference TRBV3-1 and TRBJ2-6, is DTAVSQTPKYLVTQMGNDKSIKCEQNLGHDTMYWYKQDSKKFLKIMFSYNNKELIINETVPNRFSPKSPDKAHLNLHINSLELGDSAVYFCATQRGSGANVLTFGAGSRLTVL.

J is TRBJ2-3 and V is TRBV5-1; no firm D call. Trimming cost V 1 base and J 1 base, with 13 bases left between them. The CDR3 runs to 16 residues. CDR1 is SGHRS and CDR2 is YFSETQ in the germline V gene. Written as DNA, the CDR3 is TGCGCCAGCAGCTTGCTGTGGGAAGTGGGCACAGATACGCAGTATTTT. Translating it yields CASSLLWEVGTDTQYF.

At least ten counts were recorded for this clonotype. The chain uses TRBV5-1 and TRBJ2-7; weak D call: TRBD2 (7 bases). This CDR3 region has 12 residues. V lost 5 bases to trimming and J lost 5 bases, with 11 bases between them. Germline V gene lookup returns CDR1 SGHRS and CDR2 YFSETQ. CDR3 sequence reads: CASSDGGHEQYF. The DNA of the CDR3 is TGCGCCAGCAGTGACGGGGGGCACGAGCAGTACTTC. Complete variable domain (other parts from reference TRBV5-1 and TRBJ2-7): KAGVTQTPRYLIKTRGQQVTLSCSPISGHRSVSWYQQTPGQGLQFLFEYFSETQRNKGNFPGRFSGRQFSNSRSEMNVSTLELGDSALYLCASSDGGHEQYFGPGTRLTVT.

This clonotype was seen at least ten times. The chain is built from TRBV5-1 and TRBJ2-2, with D uncertain. The CDR3 is 17 amino acids. The V gene lost 0 bases and the J gene lost 0 bases, with 12 bases spanning the gap. The germline CDR1 and CDR2 sequences are SGHRS and YFSETQ. CDR3 loop: CASSLVGNAANTGELFF. CDR3 bases: TGCGCCAGCAGCTTGGTTGGTAACGCAGCGAACACCGGGGAGCTGTTTTTT.

This clonotype was recorded many times. The chain links TRBV12-3 or TRBV12-4 to TRBJ2-7; no reliable D call. Between the trimmed V and J ends, which lost 3 bases and 4 bases, there was a span of 7 bases. CDR3 length equals 12 residues. The CDR3: CASSFGRYEQYF. The DNA of the CDR3 is TGTGCCAGCAGTTTTGGGCGATACGAGCAGTACTTC.

This clonotype came up many times. The rearrangement links TRBV12-3 or TRBV12-4 to TRBJ2-1; 10 nucleotides agree with TRBD2. The CDR3 is 15 amino acids. Losses at the gene ends were 5 bases for V and 1 base for J; bases not matched to a gene: 2. The CDR3 region has the DNA TGTGCCAGCAGTCCTAGCGGGAGTTCCTACAATGAGCAGTTCTTC. Encoded protein: CASSPSGSSYNEQFF.

In its sample, this clonotype was seen many times. This chain links TRBV5-5 with TRBJ2-2, with TRBD1 identical over 10 bases. Germline CDR1 is SGHKS and CDR2 is YYEKEE (reference sequence). Trimming at V came to 4 bases and at J to 2 bases, leaving 8 bases not matched to a gene. This CDR3 has 17 amino acids. The chain's CDR3 is CASSHTPTGGNTGELFF. The DNA for the CDR3 is TGTGCCAGCAGCCACACCCCGACAGGGGGCAACACCGGGGAGCTGTTTTTT.

The chain couples TRBV4-1 to TRBJ2-1; D may be TRBD2 (5 bases). Trimming cost V 1 base and J 9 bases, with 7 bases left between them. CDR1 and CDR2 from the germline V gene are MGHRA and YSYEKL. The CDR3 sequence is 12 residues long. The CDR3: CASSQVEVEQFF. CDR3 nucleotides: TGCGCCAGCAGCCAAGTGGAGGTTGAGCAGTTCTTC.

This clonotype came up many times. The chain couples TRBV5-1 to TRBJ2-1, with unresolved D. The V gene lost 5 bases and the J gene lost 2 bases, with 11 bases spanning the gap. Germline CDR1 is SGHRS and CDR2 is YFSETQ. This CDR3 comprises 14 residues. In DNA, the CDR3 is TGCGCCAGCAGGAAGGCGGAAACCTACAATGAGCAGTTCTTC. It is translated as CASRKAETYNEQFF.

This clonotype came up a few times. The chain uses TRBV29-1 and TRBJ2-3; 9 bases map to TRBD2. CDR1 and CDR2 (germline): SQVTM, ANQGSEA. The V and J ends lost 6 bases and 2 bases, in that order; junction bases with no gene match: 3. CDR3 length: 13 amino acids. This CDR3 is CSVRLADTDTQYF. Here the CDR3 DNA reads TGCAGCGTCCGACTAGCGGACACAGATACGCAGTATTTT.

This sequence joins TRBV29-1 and TRBJ2-1, with D perhaps TRBD1 (5 bases). The V end was cut by 4 bases, the J end by 4 bases, with 20 bases between. The CDR3 consists of 16 residues. Per germline, CDR1 SQVTM and CDR2 ANQGSEA. The CDR3 region has the DNA TGCAGCGTTGTCCTGGGGCTAACCGGAAAATACAATGAGCAGTTCTTC. Translated: CSVVLGLTGKYNEQFF.